This T cell receptor (beta chain) was recovered during a study of monozygotic twins with inflammatory bowel disease. General observations from the study: No single strong signal or clonotype associated with IBD was supported. IBD patients, compared with healthy twins, shared fewer clonotypes with others (especially with disease activity). Possibly reflecting limited power, no difference in repertoire similarity was found between concordant and discordant twins.

A note on this clonotype: Its antigen is undetermined.

UMIs that had a 6-nucleotide sample barcode were put in using template switching. TCRdb re-called the 5' RACE reads; every CDR3 protein appears as one record, without DNA. Its table lists a few hundred thousand distinct CDR3 sequences. The length of the CDR3 is 15 residues. Germline lookup yields CDR1 DFQATT and CDR2 SNEGSKA (reference sequence). The TCR comes from a human donor with ulcerative colitis or Crohn's disease, or a healthy co-twin of an affected twin (not recorded which). The specimen sequenced was blood. The rearrangement joins TRBV20-1 to TRBJ1-1. The CDR3 loop is CSADRDSRSNTEAFF.